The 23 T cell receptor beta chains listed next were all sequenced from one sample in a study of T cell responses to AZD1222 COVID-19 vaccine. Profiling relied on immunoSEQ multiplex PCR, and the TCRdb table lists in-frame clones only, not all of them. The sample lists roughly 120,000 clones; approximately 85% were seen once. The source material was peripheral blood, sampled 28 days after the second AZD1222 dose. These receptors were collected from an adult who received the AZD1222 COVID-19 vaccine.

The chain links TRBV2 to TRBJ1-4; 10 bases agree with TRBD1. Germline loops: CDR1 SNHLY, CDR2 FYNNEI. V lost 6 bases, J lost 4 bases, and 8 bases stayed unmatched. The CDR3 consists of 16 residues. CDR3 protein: CASRKDRGPGNEKLFF. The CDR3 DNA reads TGTGCCAGCAGGAAAGACAGGGGGCCTGGTAATGAAAAACTGTTTTTT.

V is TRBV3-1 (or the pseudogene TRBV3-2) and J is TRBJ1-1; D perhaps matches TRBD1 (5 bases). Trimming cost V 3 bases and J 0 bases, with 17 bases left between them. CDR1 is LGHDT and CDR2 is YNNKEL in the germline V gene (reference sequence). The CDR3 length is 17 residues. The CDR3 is CASSQGGMGFMNTEAFF. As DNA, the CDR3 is TGTGCCAGCAGCCAGGGGGGGATGGGATTCATGAACACTGAAGCTTTCTTT.

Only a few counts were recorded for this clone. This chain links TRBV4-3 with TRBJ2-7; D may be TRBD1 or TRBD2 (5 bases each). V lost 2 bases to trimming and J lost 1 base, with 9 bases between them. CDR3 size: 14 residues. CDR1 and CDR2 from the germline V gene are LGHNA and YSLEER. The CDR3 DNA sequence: TGCGCCAGCAGCCAATGGGACCGATCCTACGAGCAGTACTTC. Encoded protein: CASSQWDRSYEQYF.

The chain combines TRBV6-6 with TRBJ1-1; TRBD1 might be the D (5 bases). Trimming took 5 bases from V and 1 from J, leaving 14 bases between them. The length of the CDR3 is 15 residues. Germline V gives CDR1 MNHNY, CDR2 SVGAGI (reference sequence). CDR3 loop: CASSPWGRENTEAFF. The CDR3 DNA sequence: TGTGCCAGCAGTCCTTGGGGACGGGAGAACACTGAAGCTTTCTTT.

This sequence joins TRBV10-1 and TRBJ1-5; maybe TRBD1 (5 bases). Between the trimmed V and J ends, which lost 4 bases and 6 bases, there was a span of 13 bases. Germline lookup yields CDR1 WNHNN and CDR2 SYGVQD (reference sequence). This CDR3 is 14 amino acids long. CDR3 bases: TGCGCCAGCAGTGGATACAGGAGCGGTCAGCCCCAGCATTTT. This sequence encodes CASSGYRSGQPQHF.

The CDR3 sequence: CASSWGTGNQPQHF. In nucleotides, the CDR3 is TGTGCCAGCAGCTGGGGTACGGGCAATCAGCCCCAGCATTTT. This sequence joins TRBV6-6 and TRBJ1-5; D remains ambiguous. V gave up 6 bases and J gave up 2 bases, with 11 bases separating them. Germline V CDR1 and CDR2: MNHNY, SVGAGI (reference sequence). This CDR3 region has 14 residues.

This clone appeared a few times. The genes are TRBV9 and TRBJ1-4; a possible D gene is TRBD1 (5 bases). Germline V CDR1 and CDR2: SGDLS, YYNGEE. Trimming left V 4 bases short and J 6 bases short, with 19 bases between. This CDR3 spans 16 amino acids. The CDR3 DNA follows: TGTGCCAGCAGCCCCGGGGCACAGAATATGGATGAAAAACTGTTTTTT. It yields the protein CASSPGAQNMDEKLFF.

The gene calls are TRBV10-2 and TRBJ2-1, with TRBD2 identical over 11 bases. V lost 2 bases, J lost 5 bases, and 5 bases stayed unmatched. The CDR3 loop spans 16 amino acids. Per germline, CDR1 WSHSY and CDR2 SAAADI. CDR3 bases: TGCGCCAGCAGTGAGATGGTAGCGGGGGGGAACAATGAGCAGTTCTTC. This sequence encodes CASSEMVAGGNNEQFF.

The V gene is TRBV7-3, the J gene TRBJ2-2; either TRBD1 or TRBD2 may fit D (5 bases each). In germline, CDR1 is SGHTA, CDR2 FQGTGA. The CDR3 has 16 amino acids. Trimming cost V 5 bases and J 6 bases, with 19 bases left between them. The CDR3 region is CASSTRPLGVSGELFF. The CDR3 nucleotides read TGTGCCAGCAGCACCAGACCGTTGGGGGTTTCCGGGGAGCTGTTTTTT.

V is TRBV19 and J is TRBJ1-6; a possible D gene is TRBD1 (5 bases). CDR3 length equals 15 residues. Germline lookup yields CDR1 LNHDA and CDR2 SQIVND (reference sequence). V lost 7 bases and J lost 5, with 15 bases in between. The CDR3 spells CASMGTTENNSPLHF. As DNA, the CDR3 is TGTGCCAGTATGGGGACGACGGAGAATAATTCACCCCTCCACTTT.

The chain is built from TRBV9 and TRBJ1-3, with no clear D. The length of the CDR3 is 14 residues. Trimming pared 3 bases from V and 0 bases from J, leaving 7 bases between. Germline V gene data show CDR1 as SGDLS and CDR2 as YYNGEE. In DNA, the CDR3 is TGTGCCAGCAGCGAGACTGTCTCTGGAAACACCATATATTTT. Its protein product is CASSETVSGNTIYF.

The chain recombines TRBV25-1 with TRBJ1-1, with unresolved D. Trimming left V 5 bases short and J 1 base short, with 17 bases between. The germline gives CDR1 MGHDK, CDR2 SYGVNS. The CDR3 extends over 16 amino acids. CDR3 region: CASSSLEASSNTEAFF. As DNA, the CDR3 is TGTGCCAGCAGTAGCCTCGAGGCCTCCTCGAACACTGAAGCTTTCTTT.

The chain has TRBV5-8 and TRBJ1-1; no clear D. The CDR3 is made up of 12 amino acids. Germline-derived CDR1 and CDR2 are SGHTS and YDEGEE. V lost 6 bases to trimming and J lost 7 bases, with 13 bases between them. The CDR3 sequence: CASTLTAFEAFF. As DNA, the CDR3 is TGTGCCAGCACCCTGACCGCCTTTGAAGCTTTCTTT.

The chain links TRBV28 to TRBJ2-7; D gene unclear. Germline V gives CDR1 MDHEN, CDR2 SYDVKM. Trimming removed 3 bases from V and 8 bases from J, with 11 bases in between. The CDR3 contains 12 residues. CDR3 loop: CASSFPVRQQYF. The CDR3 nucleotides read TGTGCCAGCAGTTTCCCAGTCCGCCAGCAGTACTTC.

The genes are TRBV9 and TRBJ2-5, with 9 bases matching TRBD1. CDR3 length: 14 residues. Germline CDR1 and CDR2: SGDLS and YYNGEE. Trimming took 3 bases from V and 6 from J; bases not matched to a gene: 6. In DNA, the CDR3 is TGTGCCAGCAGCGCACAGGGGGCGGTAAAGACCCAGTACTTC. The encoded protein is CASSAQGAVKTQYF.

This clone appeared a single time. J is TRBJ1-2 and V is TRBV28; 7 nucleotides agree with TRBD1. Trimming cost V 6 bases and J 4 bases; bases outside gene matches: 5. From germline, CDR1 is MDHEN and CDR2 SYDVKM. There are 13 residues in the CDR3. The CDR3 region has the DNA TGTGCCAGCAGCCCGGGACAGAGCTATGGCTACACCTTC. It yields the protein CASSPGQSYGYTF.

CDR3 region: CASSLRGVWGRDYEQYF. The CDR3 DNA follows: TGTGCCAGCAGCTTGAGGGGTGTCTGGGGGAGGGACTACGAGCAGTACTTC. The chain couples TRBV5-6 to TRBJ2-7; 7 nucleotides align to TRBD2. The CDR3 has 17 amino acids. V lost 1 base and J lost 3; bases outside the gene matches: 13. Per germline, CDR1 SGHDT and CDR2 YYEEEE.

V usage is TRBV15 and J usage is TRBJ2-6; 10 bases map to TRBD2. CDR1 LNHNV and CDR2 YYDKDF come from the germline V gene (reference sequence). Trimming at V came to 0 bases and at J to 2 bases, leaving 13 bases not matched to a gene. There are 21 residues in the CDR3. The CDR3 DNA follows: TGTGCCACCAGCAGAGATCTCCCCCTACTAGCGGGGTTGGCTGGGGCCAACGTCCTGACTTTC. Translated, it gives CATSRDLPLLAGLAGANVLTF. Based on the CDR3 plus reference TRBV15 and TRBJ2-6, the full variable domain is DAMVIQNPRYQVTQFGKPVTLSCSQTLNHNVMYWYQQKSSQAPKLLFHYYDKDFNNEADTPDNFQSRRPNTSFCFLDIRSPGLGDTAMYLCATSRDLPLLAGLAGANVLTFGAGSRLTVL.

The CDR3 here is CASSQEWVEGAIRLETQYF. The CDR3 DNA reads as TGTGCCAGCAGCCAAGAATGGGTGGAGGGGGCTATTCGGTTAGAGACCCAGTACTTC. This chain joins TRBV4-2 and TRBJ2-5, with D possibly being TRBD1 (7 bases). The CDR3 consists of 19 residues. Trimming removed 0 bases from V and 4 bases from J, with 24 bases in between. CDR1 is LGHNA and CDR2 is YNFKEQ in the germline V gene.

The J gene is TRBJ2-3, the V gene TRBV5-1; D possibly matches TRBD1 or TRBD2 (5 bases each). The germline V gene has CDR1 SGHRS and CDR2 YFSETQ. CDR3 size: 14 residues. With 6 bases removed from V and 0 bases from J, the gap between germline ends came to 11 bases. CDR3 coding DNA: TGCGCCAGCAATGAGGGGTATAGCACAGATACGCAGTATTTT. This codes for CASNEGYSTDTQYF. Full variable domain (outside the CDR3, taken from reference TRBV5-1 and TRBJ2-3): KAGVTQTPRYLIKTRGQQVTLSCSPISGHRSVSWYQQTPGQGLQFLFEYFSETQRNKGNFPGRFSGRQFSNSRSEMNVSTLELGDSALYLCASNEGYSTDTQYFGPGTRLTVL.

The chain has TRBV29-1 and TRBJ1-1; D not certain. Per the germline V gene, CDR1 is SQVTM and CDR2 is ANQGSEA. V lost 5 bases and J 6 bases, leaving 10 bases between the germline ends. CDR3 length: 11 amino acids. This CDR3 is CSVFGRPEAFF. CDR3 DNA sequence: TGCAGCGTTTTTGGTAGACCTGAAGCTTTCTTT. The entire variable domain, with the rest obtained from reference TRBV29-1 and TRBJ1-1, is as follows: SAVISQKPSRDICQRGTSLTIQCQVDSQVTMMFWYRQQPGQSLTLIATANQGSEATYESGFVIDKFPISRPNLTFSTLTVSNMSPEDSSIYLCSVFGRPEAFFGQGTRLTVV.

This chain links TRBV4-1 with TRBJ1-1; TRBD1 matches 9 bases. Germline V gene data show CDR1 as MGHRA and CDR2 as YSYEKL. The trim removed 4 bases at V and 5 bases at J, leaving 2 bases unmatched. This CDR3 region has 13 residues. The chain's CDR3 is CASSRGTGTEAFF. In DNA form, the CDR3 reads TGCGCCAGCAGCCGCGGGACAGGGACTGAAGCTTTCTTT.

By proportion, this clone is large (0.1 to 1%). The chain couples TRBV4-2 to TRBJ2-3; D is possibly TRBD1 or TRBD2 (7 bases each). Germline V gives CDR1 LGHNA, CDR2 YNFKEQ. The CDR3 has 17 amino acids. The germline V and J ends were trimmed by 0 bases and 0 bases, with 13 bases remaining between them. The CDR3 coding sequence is TGTGCCAGCAGCCAAGAGGGAGGGGGCCCTAGCACAGATACGCAGTATTTT. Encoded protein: CASSQEGGGPSTDTQYF.